Here is one TCR beta chain with its context. This CDR3 has 12 residues. Trimming removed 2 bases from V and 6 bases from J, with 7 bases in between. The germline V gene encodes CDR1 SGHVS and CDR2 FQNEAQ. These data come from a study of shared clonotypes between healthy human individuals. Measured with immunoSEQ multiplex PCR; TCRdb has only the in-frame clones, and not every one. The sample contains roughly 720,000 clones, around 91% of which appear only once. The source material was memory CD8+ T cells from PBMCs. This sample's subset: CD45RO+ cells pooled with CCR7-negative TemRA cells. The clonotype comes from a man between 18 and 35 years old in good health. Some clones in this sample may be carry-over from other donors' samples. V gene TRBV7-8 combines with J gene TRBJ1-2; D gene unclear. Here the CDR3 reads CASSLWVHGYTF. CDR3 sequence (DNA): TGTGCCAGCAGCTTATGGGTCCATGGCTACACCTTC.